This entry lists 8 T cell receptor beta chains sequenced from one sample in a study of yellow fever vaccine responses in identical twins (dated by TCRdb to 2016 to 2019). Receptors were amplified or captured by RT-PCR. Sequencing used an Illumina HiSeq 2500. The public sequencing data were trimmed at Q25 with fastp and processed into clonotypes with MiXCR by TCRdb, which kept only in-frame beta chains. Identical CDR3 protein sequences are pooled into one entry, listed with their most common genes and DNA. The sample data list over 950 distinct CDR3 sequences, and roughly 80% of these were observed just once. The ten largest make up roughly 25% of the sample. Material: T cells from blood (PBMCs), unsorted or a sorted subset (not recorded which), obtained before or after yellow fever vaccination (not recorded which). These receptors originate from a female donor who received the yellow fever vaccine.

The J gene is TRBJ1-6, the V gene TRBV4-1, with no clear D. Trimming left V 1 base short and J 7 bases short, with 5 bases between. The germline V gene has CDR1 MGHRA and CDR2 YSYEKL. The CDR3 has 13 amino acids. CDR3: CASSQGGNSPLHF. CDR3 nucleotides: TGCGCCAGCAGCCAAGGAGGGAATTCACCCCTCCACTTT.

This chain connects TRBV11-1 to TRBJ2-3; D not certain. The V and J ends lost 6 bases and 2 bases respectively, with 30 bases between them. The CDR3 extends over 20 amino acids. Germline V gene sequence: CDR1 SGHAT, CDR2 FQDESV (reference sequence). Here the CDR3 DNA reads TGTGCCAGCAGTCGCCCATGGAGTCTCCGGTGGAAGAATACCACAGATACGCAGTATTTT. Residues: CASSRPWSLRWKNTTDTQYF.

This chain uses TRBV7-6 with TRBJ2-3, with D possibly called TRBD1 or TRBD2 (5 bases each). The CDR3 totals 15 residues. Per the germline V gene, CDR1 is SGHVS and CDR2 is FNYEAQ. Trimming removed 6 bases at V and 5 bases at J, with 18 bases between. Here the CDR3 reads CASRQSDGAGDTQYF. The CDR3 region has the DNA TGTGCCAGCAGACAAAGCGATGGGGCGGGAGATACGCAGTATTTT.

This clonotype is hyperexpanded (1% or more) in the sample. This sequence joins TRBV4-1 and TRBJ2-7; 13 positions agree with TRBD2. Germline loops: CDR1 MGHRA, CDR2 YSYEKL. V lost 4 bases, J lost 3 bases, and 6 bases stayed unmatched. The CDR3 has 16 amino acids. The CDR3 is CASSPLGTSGIYEQYF. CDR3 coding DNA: TGCGCCAGCAGCCCGTTAGGGACTAGCGGGATCTACGAGCAGTACTTC.

CDR3 amino acids: CSSRDYTEAFF. CDR3 nucleotides: TGCAGCAGTCGGGATTACACTGAAGCTTTCTTT. This sequence joins TRBV29-1 and TRBJ1-1; D uncertain. The germline V and J ends were trimmed by 8 bases and 3 bases, with 10 bases remaining between them. Germline V gene sequence: CDR1 SQVTM, CDR2 ANQGSEA. The CDR3 is 11 residues long.

The CDR3 region has the DNA TGTGCCAGCAGTTACCGGGGGGGAGTTGGCGGGGGGCCGACCGGGGAGCTGTTTTTT. It translates to CASSYRGGVGGGPTGELFF. The chain employs TRBV6-2 or TRBV6-3 and TRBJ2-2, with TRBD2 matching 8 bases. With 2 bases clipped from V and 5 bases from J, the junction kept 16 bases outside the gene matches. Germline V gene sequence: CDR1 MNHEY, CDR2 SVGEGT. The CDR3 spans 19 residues.

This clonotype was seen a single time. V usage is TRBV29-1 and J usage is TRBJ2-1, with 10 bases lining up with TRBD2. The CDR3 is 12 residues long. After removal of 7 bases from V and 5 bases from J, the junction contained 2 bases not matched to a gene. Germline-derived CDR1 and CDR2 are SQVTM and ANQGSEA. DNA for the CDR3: TGCAGCGACCTAGCGGGAGACAATGAGCAGTTCTTC. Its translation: CSDLAGDNEQFF.

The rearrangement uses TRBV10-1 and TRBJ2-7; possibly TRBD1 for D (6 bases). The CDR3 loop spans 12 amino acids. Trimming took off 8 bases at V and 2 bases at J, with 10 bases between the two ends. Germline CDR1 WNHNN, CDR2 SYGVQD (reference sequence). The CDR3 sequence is CASGTCPYEQYV. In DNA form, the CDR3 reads TGCGCCAGCGGGACATGCCCCTACGAGCAGTACGTC.